This T cell receptor (beta chain) was obtained from a study of T cell changes during pregnancy in multiple sclerosis. Measured with immunoSEQ multiplex PCR; TCRdb has only the in-frame clones, and not every one. The table includes 80,000 to 130,000 clones, approximately 92% detected once. The germline V gene has CDR1 MGHRA and CDR2 YSYEKL. V trimming: 3 bases; J trimming: 1 base; junction bases outside the gene matches: 8. The CDR3 sequence is 17 residues long. The sample consisted of peripheral blood, taken in the second trimester of pregnancy. The source is a female donor with multiple sclerosis, enrolled in a pregnancy study. The chain has TRBV4-1 and TRBJ2-3, with TRBD1 identical over 9 bases. CDR3 sequence: CASSHLAGTGRTDTQYF. Written as DNA, the CDR3 is TGCGCCAGCAGCCACCTAGCCGGGACAGGGCGCACAGATACGCAGTATTTT.